This TCR beta chain was recorded in a study of T cell responses to AZD1222 COVID-19 vaccine listed by TCRdb under 2021. With respect to the entire study: TCR sequencing covered roughly 230 trial participants: 207 given two doses of AZD1222 and approximately 26 given two doses of MenACWY control vaccine. Trial participants were enrolled by age into 18-55, 56-69 and 70-plus year subgroups, with approximately 160, 26 and 62 TCR-sequenced participants respectively. Paper-wide results and their limitations: Vaccine-associated CD4 TCRs spanned the whole spike protein, with dominant responses in regions 160-218 and 743-854. Nearly half of unique spike-specific TCRs reportedly recognized epitopes outside regions mutated in the B.1.351 and B.1.1.7 variants. Spike-specific TCR breadth and depth rose significantly after two AZD1222 doses compared with day 0 and with MenACWY recipients. Because no day 14 peak-response samples were available, repertoires were characterized only after the peak T cell response. Most participants were white British and females outnumbered males, and the authors suggested that clonal diversity may have been underestimated. In the small 56-69-year group, the increase in depth fell short of significance, most likely because of low power. Conclusions about previously exposed vaccinees were limited because only six AZD1222 recipients were SARS-CoV-2 seropositive at baseline.

Turning to this clone: Its specific antigen is unknown. The record has no base qualities; no much larger clone is one base away.

The CDR3 regions of human TCRbeta chains were analyzed by immunosequencing. Concerning the study's data processing: Repertoire TCRs were matched against a reference library of SARS-CoV-2-specific TCRs generated with the MIRA antigen-specificity platform. Breadth was defined as the fraction of unique TCRs that were SARS-CoV-2-associated. Depth was defined as the fraction of total T cells that were SARS-CoV-2-associated. Using the MIRA data, each spike-specific TCR was mapped to the spike region that the TCR reacts to and placed in a CD4 or CD8 class. Log10-transformed breadth and depth values were compared by one-way ANOVA with Sidak's multiple comparisons tests. TCRdb re-hosts the immuneACCESS table, in-frame sequences only. Its copies lack some clones; in the studies checked, an unresolved V gene accounts for under half of them, and the cause for the rest is not known. The DNA was the basis for D and trimming; V, J and clone size are from that table. A total of 110,000 or so clones appear in this sample, 86% of them only once. Jointly, the top ten make up roughly 15% of the sample.

What this sample's time point label stands for: about 28 days (+/-7) after the second vaccine dose. AZD1222 recipients with second doses at about 4 weeks or about 12 weeks were pooled, because spike-specific TCR depth and breadth did not differ between schedules. The vaccinee samples were drawn from two UK trials, COV001 and COV002, one of which was a single-blind randomized controlled phase 2/3 trial testing AZD1222 (ChAdOx1 nCoV-19) in healthy adults. Trial participant PBMC samples were collected at day 0 and day 28 after the second dose for TCRbeta chain sequencing. The CDR3 has 15 amino acids, counting the end cysteine and phenylalanine. Kept here is only the CDR3 DNA, which spans 45 bases and is read in frame from base 1. Trimming takes 0 bases from V and 5 bases from J, and the germline ends sit 13 bases apart. CDR1 and CDR2 (KGHSH, LQKENI) derive from the germline V gene.

The rearranged chain carries TRBV18 and TRBJ1-1, with TRBD1 perhaps the D gene, on 6 matching bases. The specimen comprised peripheral blood, sampled 28 days after the second AZD1222 dose. This clonotype was sampled from an adult who received the AZD1222 COVID-19 vaccine. The encoded CDR3 is CASSPPGGAYTEAFF. The nucleotide sequence reads as follows: TGTGCCAGCTCACCACCTGGGGGGGCTTATACTGAAGCTTTCTTT.